This T cell receptor beta chain was obtained from a study of blood T cell repertoires in COVID-19 (dated by TCRdb to between 2020 and 2021). The study in broad terms: The collaborator samples originated in the United States, Italy and Spain and spanned the acute and convalescent phases of COVID-19. The prospective study material was composed of cDNA or gDNA derived from T cells, B-cell-depleted T cells, or PBMCs. Deeply sampled blood TCRbeta repertoires from subjects exposed to, actively infected with, or recovered from COVID-19 were included in the dataset. The repertoires were released in a freely available public database intended as a resource for research on the immune response to SARS-CoV-2. The samples were drawn from the first 160 participants of the ongoing ImmuneRACE study and from about 1,200 subjects provided by 6 global collaborators. Nearly every sample came with metadata listing a de-identified subject ID, COVID-19 status, age in years and sex. Where HLA class I and class II types were available, the types were taken from metadata supplied by the sample provider, not from assay-based typing. On the study overall, not on this receptor specifically: The quantity of clinical and demographic metadata differed by source and by participant and was supplied without curation.

V loses 0 bases of germline sequence and J loses 0 bases, and the interval between the two ends is 15 bases. The CDR3 runs 17 amino acids, cysteine and phenylalanine included. Only the CDR3 portion is preserved as DNA: 51 bases, with reading frame beginning at the first base. The germline V gene encodes CDR1 SGHDN and CDR2 FVKESK. The immunoSEQ Assay, a bias-controlled multiplex PCR, was used to amplify TCRbeta CDR3 regions from genomic DNA. Under the source paper's analysis protocol: The number of nucleated cells in each sample was estimated by amplification of reference gene primers within the assay. To quantify the absolute abundance of each unique TCRbeta CDR3 rearrangement, sequence reads were collapsed and filtered. Productive Simpson clonality was computed per sample as the square root of Simpson's diversity index over productive rearrangements. Entries here come from immuneACCESS through TCRdb and include only in-frame sequences with V and J called. Some clones fail to appear in such tables; in the studies checked, an unresolved V gene covers under half of the shortfall, and the cause of the remainder is unknown. V and J calls plus clone size are reproduced from that table; the DNA served to infer D and trimming. The sample records more than 90,000 clones, over 75% of which are singletons. Roughly 12% of the sample belongs to the ten largest clones.

About this clone itself: The antigen it binds to is not known. Per-base qualities were not stored, and no clone one base away is much larger.

Collaborating institutions collected whole blood in K2EDTA tubes following their own protocols. For TCRbeta analysis, collaborator samples were shipped as frozen whole blood, as isolated PBMCs, or as DNA extracted from either sample type. Sequencing was done on a sample of peripheral blood. Rearrangement joined TRBV14 to TRBJ2-7, with TRBD1 perhaps the D gene, on 5 matching bases. The sequence was obtained from a human donor in a cohort sampled during active COVID-19. The CDR3 region reads CASSQDISPGYSYEQYF. The base sequence is TGTGCCAGCAGCCAAGATATAAGTCCAGGGTACTCCTACGAGCAGTACTTC. Extended through the reference TRBV14 and TRBJ2-7 proteins, this CDR3 yields the full variable domain: EAGVTQFPSHSVIEKGQTVTLRCDPISGHDNLYWYRRVMGKEIKFLLHFVKESKQDESGMPNNRFLAERTGGTYSTLKVQPAELEDSGVYFCASSQDISPGYSYEQYFGPGTRLTVT.